The entry below describes one TCR beta chain. This sample is part of a study of T cells expressing NK-cell markers. This CDR3 is 15 amino acids long. Germline V CDR1 and CDR2: DFQATT, SNEGSKA (reference sequence). TCRdb reprocessed the 5' RACE reads and keeps a single row for each CDR3 protein, giving no DNA. The listing records 160,000 or so distinct CDR3 sequences. The sequence derives from a woman aged 18-70 years in good health. The sample was blood T cells: a sorted CD56 or NKG2C T cell subset, CD4+ or CD8+ T cells, or bulk PBMC T cells (not recorded which). The gene calls are TRBV20-1 and TRBJ2-7; absent DNA, TCRdb's TRBD1 call cannot be checked. CDR3 residues: CSARGLGDRGHEQYF.